Below, 29 T cell receptor beta chains from the same sample are listed, as sequenced in a study of blood T cell repertoires in COVID-19. Generated by immunoSEQ multiplex PCR, the TCRdb table keeps only in-frame clones and is missing some. The sample records around 250,000 clones, 90% being singletons. Sequencing used PBMCs or T cells enriched from blood (not recorded which). The receptors were gathered from a man aged 45 to 65 who had been exposed to COVID-19.

This rearrangement joins TRBV28 to TRBJ1-4; D not resolved. V was shortened by 5 bases and J by 6 bases, with 4 bases between the two germline ends. CDR1 MDHEN and CDR2 SYDVKM come from the germline V gene. The CDR3 is made up of 11 amino acids. Here the CDR3 reads CASSLDEKLFF. CDR3 coding DNA: TGTGCCAGCAGTCTTGATGAAAAACTGTTTTTT.

The chain employs TRBV15 and TRBJ1-1; D may be TRBD1 (5 bases). Germline V gene sequence: CDR1 LNHNV, CDR2 YYDKDF (reference sequence). Trimming took 0 bases from V and 7 from J, leaving 15 bases between them. The CDR3 runs to 15 residues. The DNA of the CDR3 is TGTGCCACCAGCAGAGATCGGGGGAAGGGGATTGAAGCTTTCTTT. Its protein is CATSRDRGKGIEAFF.

The CDR3 bases are TGTGCCAGCAGCGTAGCTATTGGAGGGCGGGCTGGAAACACCATATATTTT. Encoded protein: CASSVAIGGRAGNTIYF. This chain links TRBV9 with TRBJ1-3; D unclear. The ends were cut back, 0 bases at V and 2 bases at J, with 15 bases in the middle. CDR1 is SGDLS and CDR2 is YYNGEE in the germline V gene. This CDR3 is built from 17 residues.

The chain employs TRBV13 and TRBJ1-5; possible D gene TRBD1, 5 bases. The CDR3 runs 14 residues. Per the germline V gene, CDR1 is PRHDT and CDR2 is FYEKMQ (reference sequence). The V and J ends lost 0 bases and 5 bases respectively, with 8 bases between them. CDR3 protein: CASSLGQVHQPQHF. The CDR3, as DNA: TGTGCCAGCAGCTTAGGACAGGTGCATCAGCCCCAGCATTTT.

The gene calls are TRBV3-1 (or the pseudogene TRBV3-2) and TRBJ1-2, with 7 positions matching TRBD1. Germline V gene data show CDR1 as LGHDT and CDR2 as YNNKEL (reference sequence). This CDR3 contains 13 residues. With 3 bases clipped from V and 7 bases from J, the junction kept 5 bases outside the gene matches. The CDR3 loop is CASSHPGGFGYTF. The CDR3 DNA follows: TGTGCCAGCAGCCACCCAGGGGGATTTGGCTACACCTTC.

V and J are TRBV28 and TRBJ2-7, with 14 bases matching TRBD2. The CDR3 loop spans 17 amino acids. V trimming: 4 bases; J trimming: 1 base; junction bases outside the gene matches: 6. Germline V CDR1 and CDR2: MDHEN, SYDVKM. The CDR3 loop is CASSSPGTSGGSYEQYF. The DNA of the CDR3 is TGTGCCAGCAGTTCCCCCGGGACTAGCGGGGGTTCCTACGAGCAGTACTTC. Full variable domain (rest looked up from reference TRBV28 and TRBJ2-7): DVKVTQSSRYLVKRTGEKVFLECVQDMDHENMFWYRQDPGLGLRLIYFSYDVKMKEKGDIPEGYSVSREKKERFSLILESASTNQTSMYLCASSSPGTSGGSYEQYFGPGTRLTVT.

The chain has TRBV11-2 and TRBJ2-7, with 10 bases identical to TRBD1. J gave up 5 bases and V 3 bases, and 7 bases lay outside the gene matches. Germline V lookup: CDR1 SGHAT, CDR2 FQNNGV. The CDR3 is 15 residues long. CDR3 in amino acids: CASSLGTGVINEQYF. CDR3 DNA: TGTGCCAGCAGCTTGGGGACAGGGGTTATCAACGAGCAGTACTTC.

This chain joins TRBV2 and TRBJ2-1, with D unresolved. The V gene lost 6 bases and the J gene lost 0 bases, with 6 bases spanning the gap. The CDR3 has 13 amino acids. Germline CDR1 and CDR2: SNHLY and FYNNEI. The CDR3 sequence: CASRLSSYNEQFF. CDR3 in DNA: TGTGCCAGCAGGCTAAGCTCCTACAATGAGCAGTTCTTC.

This clone occurred once. The chain recombines TRBV5-1 with TRBJ2-1, with TRBD2 matching over 10 bases. J lost 5 bases, V lost 8 bases, and 7 bases had no gene match. There are 14 residues in the CDR3. In germline, CDR1 is SGHRS, CDR2 YFSETQ. CDR3 loop: CASQLAGFDNEQFF. The CDR3, as DNA: TGCGCCAGTCAACTAGCGGGATTTGACAATGAGCAGTTCTTC. Supplemented by reference TRBV5-1 and TRBJ2-1, the full variable domain reads KAGVTQTPRYLIKTRGQQVTLSCSPISGHRSVSWYQQTPGQGLQFLFEYFSETQRNKGNFPGRFSGRQFSNSRSEMNVSTLELGDSALYLCASQLAGFDNEQFFGPGTRLTVL.

V and J are TRBV28 and TRBJ2-2; 10 positions agree with TRBD2. V dropped 7 bases and J dropped 10; count of bases not matched to a gene: 9. The length of the CDR3 is 14 residues. CDR1 and CDR2 (germline): MDHEN, SYDVKM. CDR3 nucleotides: TGTGCCAGCACGACCCAAAGCGGGAGGGAGGAGCTGTTTTTT. As protein: CASTTQSGREELFF. The full variable domain, its missing parts supplied by reference TRBV28 and TRBJ2-2, is DVKVTQSSRYLVKRTGEKVFLECVQDMDHENMFWYRQDPGLGLRLIYFSYDVKMKEKGDIPEGYSVSREKKERFSLILESASTNQTSMYLCASTTQSGREELFFGEGSRLTVL.

The chain recombines TRBV28 with TRBJ1-5; 7 bases are a match to TRBD1. CDR3 length equals 14 residues. Per germline, CDR1 MDHEN and CDR2 SYDVKM. V trimming: 8 bases; J trimming: 7 bases; junction bases outside the gene matches: 11. CDR3 bases: TGTGCCAGCGACAGGGTAGTTCTCAACCAGCCCCAGCATTTT. Its translation: CASDRVVLNQPQHF.

This chain joins TRBV18 and TRBJ1-2; 7 bases are a match to TRBD1. V dropped 6 bases and J dropped 4; count of bases not matched to a gene: 8. This CDR3 contains 14 residues. Germline-derived CDR1 and CDR2 are KGHSH and LQKENI. The chain's CDR3 is CASSPGTESYGYTF. The CDR3 nucleotides are TGTGCCAGCTCTCCCGGGACAGAATCCTATGGCTACACCTTC.

This clone was counted once. The rearrangement uses TRBV19 and TRBJ2-2; TRBD1 matches at 11 bases. With 5 bases clipped from V and 3 bases from J, the junction kept 5 bases outside the gene matches. The CDR3 has 16 residues. Germline CDR1 LNHDA, CDR2 SQIVND (reference sequence). The CDR3 protein is CASSAPGQGDTGELFF. CDR3 DNA sequence: TGTGCCAGTAGTGCACCGGGACAGGGGGACACCGGGGAGCTGTTTTTT.

The genes are TRBV11-2 and TRBJ2-1, with 8 positions matching TRBD2. The CDR3 totals 13 residues. V gave up 5 bases and J gave up 6 bases; unmatched junction bases: 3. The V gene's germline CDR1 is SGHAT and CDR2 FQNNGV. The CDR3: CASSLTSGNEQFF. The CDR3 coding sequence is TGTGCCAGCAGCCTTACTAGCGGCAATGAGCAGTTCTTC. The entire variable domain, with the rest obtained from reference TRBV11-2 and TRBJ2-1, is as follows: EAGVAQSPRYKIIEKRQSVAFWCNPISGHATLYWYQQILGQGPKLLIQFQNNGVVDDSQLPKDRFSAERLKGVDSTLKIQPAKLEDSAVYLCASSLTSGNEQFFGPGTRLTVL.

The table lists this clone with a count of one. This chain connects TRBV7-9 to TRBJ2-2; 11 bases are a match to TRBD2. Germline CDR1 and CDR2: SEHNR and FQNEAQ (reference sequence). Germline trimming cut 3 bases from V and 7 bases from J; bases unmatched to any gene: 7. There are 16 residues in the CDR3. CDR3 region: CASSFSGRASGGELFF. CDR3 coding DNA: TGTGCCAGCAGCTTTAGCGGGAGGGCCTCAGGCGGGGAGCTGTTTTTT.

V gene TRBV11-3 combines with J gene TRBJ1-1; possible D gene TRBD1, 6 bases. V lost 3 bases and J lost 5, with 13 bases in between. This CDR3 spans 14 amino acids. CDR1 SGHNT and CDR2 YENEEA come from the germline V gene. CDR3 sequence (DNA): TGTGCCAGCAGCTTGGGAACAGGGACGACTGAAGCTTTCTTT. Residues: CASSLGTGTTEAFF.

This chain connects TRBV9 to TRBJ2-2; 7 bases are a match to TRBD1. There are 15 residues in the CDR3. Germline CDR1 is SGDLS and CDR2 is YYNGEE. The junction had 5 bases not matched to a gene; V was cut back by 3 bases and J by 3 bases. CDR3 sequence: CASSARQGYTGELFF. The CDR3 bases are TGTGCCAGCAGCGCTAGACAGGGTTACACCGGGGAGCTGTTTTTT.

The V call is TRBV10-3, the J call TRBJ2-7; 7 bases align to TRBD1. In germline, CDR1 is ENHRY, CDR2 SYGVKD. The CDR3 has 14 residues. V lost 6 bases, J lost 3 bases, and 8 bases stayed unmatched. The CDR3 DNA reads as TGTGCCATCAGGGACAGGATGCGGAACTACGAGCAGTACTTC. It codes for CAIRDRMRNYEQYF.

The chain joins TRBV28 to TRBJ1-2; 8 bases align to TRBD1. Germline CDR1 and CDR2: MDHEN and SYDVKM. With 10 bases clipped from V and 2 bases from J, the junction kept 15 bases outside the gene matches. The CDR3 consists of 16 residues. Here the CDR3 reads CAIPIRGQGLNYGYTF. CDR3 DNA: TGTGCCATTCCGATCAGGGGGCAGGGGCTCAACTATGGCTACACCTTC.

The V and J genes are TRBV4-1 and TRBJ1-2; D is ambiguous. The CDR3 runs to 11 residues. V was cut by 2 bases and J by 11 bases, with 9 bases left in between. The V gene's germline CDR1 is MGHRA and CDR2 YSYEKL. The CDR3 reads CASSQLGLYTF. The CDR3 DNA reads as TGCGCCAGCAGCCAATTGGGCCTTTACACCTTC.

The rearrangement joins TRBV11-3 to TRBJ2-3; possibly TRBD2 for D (6 bases). This CDR3 region has 17 residues. CDR1 and CDR2 (germline): SGHNT, YENEEA. V lost 3 bases and J lost 3, with 19 bases in between. The CDR3 DNA is TGTGCCAGCAGCTTTAGAAGTAGCGCCGGGGGAACAGATACGCAGTATTTT. Its protein product is CASSFRSSAGGTDTQYF.

The chain recombines TRBV24-1 with TRBJ1-5, with 8 bases lining up with TRBD1. Germline V CDR1 and CDR2: KGHDR, SFDVKD. CDR3 length: 18 residues. The V segment lost 4 bases and the J segment 1 base; nucleotides outside the gene matches: 11. The CDR3 bases are TGTGCCACCAGTGACGCTGACAGGGGTGTCCCAAGCAATCAGCCCCAGCATTTT. Protein sequence: CATSDADRGVPSNQPQHF.

The chain employs TRBV7-3 and TRBJ2-1; D remains unclear. V was cut by 4 bases and J by 4 bases, with 17 bases left in between. The CDR3 has 16 residues. Germline V gives CDR1 SGHTA, CDR2 FQGTGA. The CDR3 nucleotides are TGTGCCAGCAGCTCGACTGCGGCCACCTCTTACAATGAGCAGTTCTTC. Protein product: CASSSTAATSYNEQFF.

The chain uses TRBV2 and TRBJ2-7; tentatively, D is TRBD2 (7 bases). Trimming removed 2 bases at V and 7 bases at J, with 15 bases between. The CDR3 has 14 residues. Germline values: CDR1 SNHLY, CDR2 FYNNEI. The DNA of the CDR3 is TGTGCCAGCAGTGAACTGGGGGGGCCGGGGGAGCAGTACTTC. This codes for CASSELGGPGEQYF.

This chain joins TRBV5-1 and TRBJ1-2, with D unresolved. Trimming pared 2 bases from V and 3 bases from J, leaving 8 bases between. Germline CDR1 is SGHRS and CDR2 is YFSETQ. CDR3 length equals 13 residues. The CDR3 spells CASSFEEHYGYTF. In nucleotides, the CDR3 is TGCGCCAGCAGCTTTGAGGAACACTATGGCTACACCTTC. The full variable domain, completed using reference TRBV5-1 and TRBJ1-2, is KAGVTQTPRYLIKTRGQQVTLSCSPISGHRSVSWYQQTPGQGLQFLFEYFSETQRNKGNFPGRFSGRQFSNSRSEMNVSTLELGDSALYLCASSFEEHYGYTFGSGTRLTVV.

The rearrangement joins TRBV10-3 to TRBJ1-4; TRBD1 matches 7 bases. The CDR3 totals 17 residues. Trimming at V came to 0 bases and at J to 6 bases, leaving 10 bases not matched to a gene. The V gene's germline CDR1 is ENHRY and CDR2 SYGVKD. The CDR3: CAISESPPGGGYEKLFF. CDR3 bases: TGTGCCATCAGTGAGTCGCCTCCAGGGGGAGGTTATGAAAAACTGTTTTTT.

The chain links TRBV11-2 to TRBJ1-3; D remains ambiguous. V lost 6 bases and J lost 4, with 13 bases in between. The CDR3 extends over 14 amino acids. The V gene's germline CDR1 is SGHAT and CDR2 FQNNGV. Written as DNA, the CDR3 is TGTGCCAGCAGGACGGGAAGGGAGGGAAACACCATATATTTT. Its translation: CASRTGREGNTIYF.

The V gene is TRBV5-1, the J gene TRBJ1-2; TRBD1 might be the D (5 bases). V lost 0 bases to trimming and J lost 7 bases, with 16 bases between them. The CDR3 consists of 15 residues. In germline, CDR1 is SGHRS, CDR2 YFSETQ. The CDR3 DNA reads as TGCGCCAGCAGCTTGGCCGCAGGGTCTCTCCGTGGCTACACCTTC. Amino acids: CASSLAAGSLRGYTF.

This chain connects TRBV2 to TRBJ1-2; 8 bases agree with TRBD1. The CDR3 spans 13 residues. Unmatched junction bases numbered 7, after V lost 6 bases and J lost 7 bases. Germline V lookup: CDR1 SNHLY, CDR2 FYNNEI. CDR3 loop: CASRETGVSGYTF. CDR3 bases: TGTGCCAGCAGAGAGACAGGGGTTAGTGGCTACACCTTC. Together with reference TRBV2 and TRBJ1-2, the CDR3 gives the full variable domain: EPEVTQTPSHQVTQMGQEVILRCVPISNHLYFYWYRQILGQKVEFLVSFYNNEISEKSEIFDDQFSVERPDGSNFTLKIRSTKLEDSAMYFCASRETGVSGYTFGSGTRLTVV.